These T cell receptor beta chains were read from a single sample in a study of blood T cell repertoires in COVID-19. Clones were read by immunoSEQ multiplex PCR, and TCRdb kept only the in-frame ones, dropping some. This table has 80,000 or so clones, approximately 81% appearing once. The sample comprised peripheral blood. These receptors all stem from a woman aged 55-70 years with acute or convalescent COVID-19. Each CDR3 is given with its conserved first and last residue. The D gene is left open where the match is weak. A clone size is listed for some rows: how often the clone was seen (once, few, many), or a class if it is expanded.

CDR3: CASSLWGGSNTGELFF
DNA: TGTGCCAGCAGCTTATGGGGGGGCTCGAACACCGGGGAGCTGTTTTTT
size: once
V: TRBV7-2
D: NA
J: TRBJ2-2

CDR3: CASSLTGIYEQYF
DNA: TGTGCCAGCAGTTTAACCGGGATCTACGAGCAGTACTTC
size: NA
V: TRBV28
D: NA
J: TRBJ2-7

CDR3: CASSFEYTEAFF
DNA: TGTGCCAGCAGTTTCGAGTACACTGAAGCTTTCTTT
size: many
V: TRBV28
D: NA
J: TRBJ1-1

CDR3: CASSRQGQGKETQYF
DNA: TGTGCCAGCAGTCGCCAGGGACAGGGAAAGGAGACCCAGTACTTC
size: once
V: TRBV28
D: TRBD1
J: TRBJ2-5

CDR3: CATSDLGQGTRGETQYF
DNA: TGTGCCACCAGTGATTTGGGACAGGGCACCAGGGGAGAGACCCAGTACTTC
size: NA
V: TRBV24-1
D: TRBD1
J: TRBJ2-5

CDR3: CASSLDREPYTGELFF
DNA: TGTGCCAGCAGCTTAGACAGGGAGCCGTACACCGGGGAGCTGTTTTTT
size: NA
V: TRBV5-4
D: TRBD1
J: TRBJ2-2

CDR3: CASSSGLAGYTDTQYF
DNA: TGCGCCAGCAGCTCAGGGCTAGCGGGATACACAGATACGCAGTATTTT
size: NA
V: TRBV5-1
D: TRBD2
J: TRBJ2-3

CDR3: CSVGEGDAWDTGELFF
DNA: TGCAGCGTTGGAGAGGGAGACGCATGGGACACCGGGGAGCTGTTTTTT
size: NA
V: TRBV29-1
D: NA
J: TRBJ2-2

CDR3: CASSFIAGTPTYNEQFF
DNA: TGTGCCAGCAGCTTTATAGCGGGGACTCCTACTTACAATGAGCAGTTCTTC
size: once
V: TRBV7-3
D: TRBD2
J: TRBJ2-1

CDR3: CASSLSTSGVYNEQFF
DNA: TGTGCCAGCAGCTTATCGACTAGCGGGGTATACAATGAGCAGTTCTTC
size: once
V: TRBV11-3
D: TRBD2
J: TRBJ2-1

CDR3: CASSQATLRLSSGNTIYF
DNA: TGTGCCAGCAGCCAAGCCACCCTACGTCTGAGCTCTGGAAACACCATATATTTT
size: NA
V: TRBV14
D: NA
J: TRBJ1-3

CDR3: CASSYSTGGDEAFF
DNA: TGTGCCAGCAGTTACTCGACAGGGGGCGATGAAGCTTTCTTT
size: NA
V: TRBV6-2/TRBV6-3
D: TRBD1
J: TRBJ1-1

CDR3: CASSFGTEIYEQYF
DNA: TGTGCCAGCAGCTTTGGGACAGAAATTTACGAGCAGTACTTC
size: NA
V: TRBV5-4
D: TRBD1
J: TRBJ2-7

CDR3: CASSSDLGAVYEQYF
DNA: TGTGCCAGCAGTTCGGATCTGGGGGCTGTTTACGAGCAGTACTTC
size: NA
V: TRBV28
D: NA
J: TRBJ2-7

CDR3: CASSYLTGSPGANVLTF
DNA: TGTGCCAGCAGTTACTTGACAGGGTCGCCCGGGGCCAACGTCCTGACTTTC
size: NA
V: TRBV6-2/TRBV6-3
D: TRBD1
J: TRBJ2-6

CDR3: CASSQSARQGVLLGYTF
DNA: TGCGCCAGCAGCCAATCGGCCAGACAGGGAGTTTTGTTGGGCTACACCTTC
size: few
V: TRBV4-1
D: TRBD1
J: TRBJ1-2

CDR3: CASRLGGARDTEAFF
DNA: TGTGCCAGCAGACTGGGCGGGGCTCGGGACACTGAAGCTTTCTTT
size: few
V: TRBV7-9
D: NA
J: TRBJ1-1

CDR3: CASSLRPYNSPLHF
DNA: TGTGCCAGCAGTTTGAGGCCCTATAATTCACCCCTCCACTTT
size: NA
V: TRBV27
D: NA
J: TRBJ1-6

CDR3: CASSYSATGELFF
DNA: TGTGCCAGCAGTTACTCAGCAACCGGGGAGCTGTTTTTT
size: NA
V: TRBV6-5
D: NA
J: TRBJ2-2

CDR3: CASSHFRGTGDSPLHF
DNA: TGCGCCAGCAGCCATTTTAGGGGGACGGGCGATTCACCCCTCCACTTT
size: NA
V: TRBV4-1
D: NA
J: TRBJ1-6

CDR3: CASSLTLNQPQHF
DNA: TGTGCCAGCAGCTTAACTCTTAATCAGCCCCAGCATTTT
size: few
V: TRBV7-3
D: NA
J: TRBJ1-5

CDR3: CASSKQGVFNEKLFF
DNA: TGTGCCAGCAGCAAACAGGGGGTCTTCAATGAAAAACTGTTTTTT
size: once
V: TRBV7-8
D: TRBD1
J: TRBJ1-4

CDR3: CASSINGGGRETQYF
DNA: TGTGCCAGTAGTATCAACGGGGGGGGAAGAGAGACCCAGTACTTC
size: once
V: TRBV19
D: TRBD2
J: TRBJ2-5

CDR3: CASGLVLGRTPFNTGELFF
DNA: TGTGCTAGTGGTTTGGTACTAGGAAGGACCCCATTTAACACCGGGGAGCTGTTTTTT
size: NA
V: TRBV12-5
D: NA
J: TRBJ2-2

CDR3: CASSSKTDRATDTQYF
DNA: TGTGCCAGCAGCTCAAAGACGGACAGGGCCACAGATACGCAGTATTTT
size: few
V: TRBV5-4
D: TRBD1
J: TRBJ2-3

CDR3: CASIGGARGYTF
DNA: TGTGCCAGCATAGGGGGGGCGCGCGGCTACACCTTC
size: NA
V: TRBV25-1
D: NA
J: TRBJ1-2

CDR3: CASSSTGDYGYTF
DNA: TGTGCCAGCAGCTCGACAGGGGACTATGGCTACACCTTC
size: NA
V: TRBV7-9
D: TRBD1
J: TRBJ1-2

CDR3: CASTTETGLKGELFF
DNA: TGTGCCAGCACCACCGAGACAGGGTTAAAGGGGGAGCTGTTTTTT
size: NA
V: TRBV7-2
D: TRBD1
J: TRBJ2-2

CDR3: CASSVSGDTEAFF
DNA: TGTGCCAGCAGCGTATCAGGGGACACTGAAGCTTTCTTT
size: NA
V: TRBV9
D: NA
J: TRBJ1-1

CDR3: CASSQQGALQPQHF
DNA: TGTGCCAGCAGTCAACAGGGGGCCCTTCAGCCCCAGCATTTT
size: NA
V: TRBV6-2/TRBV6-3
D: TRBD1
J: TRBJ1-5

CDR3: CSVNLQGAGTEAFF
DNA: TGCAGCGTCAATCTTCAGGGGGCGGGCACTGAAGCTTTCTTT
size: NA
V: TRBV29-1
D: TRBD1
J: TRBJ1-1

CDR3: CATSRRGGTGELFF
DNA: TGTGCCACCAGTCGGAGGGGAGGTACCGGGGAGCTGTTTTTT
size: NA
V: TRBV24-1
D: NA
J: TRBJ2-2

CDR3: CASSRGQGQETQYF
DNA: TGCGCCAGCAGCAGAGGACAGGGACAAGAGACCCAGTACTTC
size: NA
V: TRBV5-1
D: TRBD1
J: TRBJ2-5

CDR3: CASSTRAASNTDTQYF
DNA: TGCGCCAGCAGCACGAGGGCGGCCAGTAACACAGATACGCAGTATTTT
size: NA
V: TRBV5-1
D: NA
J: TRBJ2-3

CDR3: CATSELQGFPEAFF
DNA: TGTGCCACCAGTGAGTTACAGGGGTTCCCTGAAGCTTTCTTT
size: medium-sized
V: TRBV24-1
D: TRBD1
J: TRBJ1-1

CDR3: CASSFNIERGDQETQYF
DNA: TGCGCCAGCAGCTTTAATATCGAGCGGGGAGATCAAGAGACCCAGTACTTC
size: NA
V: TRBV4-1
D: TRBD2
J: TRBJ2-5

CDR3: CASSLDRPTFGEKLFF
DNA: TGTGCCAGCAGCTTAGACAGGCCCACGTTTGGAGAAAAACTGTTTTTT
size: NA
V: TRBV7-2
D: NA
J: TRBJ1-4

CDR3: CASSPTGDTGELFF
DNA: TGTGCCAGCAGTCCTACAGGGGACACCGGGGAGCTGTTTTTT
size: NA
V: TRBV7-3
D: TRBD1
J: TRBJ2-2

CDR3: CATRQGATGELFF
DNA: TGTGCCACCAGACAGGGGGCTACCGGGGAGCTGTTTTTT
size: NA
V: TRBV24-1
D: TRBD1
J: TRBJ2-2

CDR3: CASSLEGGEGTGELFF
DNA: TGTGCCAGCAGCTTAGAAGGGGGCGAGGGCACCGGGGAGCTGTTTTTT
size: NA
V: TRBV11-3
D: TRBD1
J: TRBJ2-2

CDR3: CASSEGHFSSYNEQFF
DNA: TGTGCCAGCAGTGAGGGACACTTTAGCTCCTACAATGAGCAGTTCTTC
size: once
V: TRBV6-1
D: NA
J: TRBJ2-1

CDR3: CASSLEDISYGYTF
DNA: TGTGCCAGCAGCTTAGAGGACATCAGCTATGGCTACACCTTC
size: NA
V: TRBV7-8
D: NA
J: TRBJ1-2

CDR3: CASSLLQYTDTQYF
DNA: TGTGCCAGCAGTTTGCTCCAGTACACAGATACGCAGTATTTT
size: NA
V: TRBV27
D: NA
J: TRBJ2-3

CDR3: CASSSPGGTGTDTQYF
DNA: TGTGCCAGCAGCTCTCCGGGGGGAACGGGCACAGATACGCAGTATTTT
size: once
V: TRBV11-2
D: TRBD2
J: TRBJ2-3

CDR3: CASSLGSYGYTF
DNA: TGTGCCAGCAGCTTAGGGAGCTATGGCTACACCTTC
size: many
V: TRBV7-2
D: NA
J: TRBJ1-2

CDR3: CASSLGQRISGNTIYF
DNA: TGTGCCAGCAGCTTGGGACAGAGAATTTCTGGAAACACCATATATTTT
size: NA
V: TRBV5-5
D: NA
J: TRBJ1-3

CDR3: CAAGGINQPQHF
DNA: TGTGCCGCGGGGGGGATCAATCAGCCCCAGCATTTT
size: few
V: TRBV19
D: NA
J: TRBJ1-5

CDR3: CASSRGWRPYNEQFF
DNA: TGCGCCAGCAGCAGAGGGTGGAGGCCCTACAATGAGCAGTTCTTC
size: NA
V: TRBV5-1
D: NA
J: TRBJ2-1

CDR3: CASRSSSVGLYEQYF
DNA: TGTGCCAGCAGATCGAGTTCCGTCGGGTTGTACGAGCAGTACTTC
size: NA
V: TRBV2
D: NA
J: TRBJ2-7

CDR3: CASSRGQGDHEQYF
DNA: TGTGCCAGCTCGCGAGGACAGGGGGACCACGAGCAGTACTTC
size: NA
V: TRBV18
D: TRBD1
J: TRBJ2-7

CDR3: CAISVNRGPAAGNTIYF
DNA: TGTGCCATCAGTGTGAATCGAGGGCCGGCGGCTGGAAACACCATATATTTT
size: NA
V: TRBV10-3
D: NA
J: TRBJ1-3

CDR3: CASSITASGGRTDTQYF
DNA: TGTGCCAGTAGTATTACGGCTAGCGGGGGCCGCACAGATACGCAGTATTTT
size: NA
V: TRBV19
D: TRBD2
J: TRBJ2-3

CDR3: CSAGVSNQPQHF
DNA: TGCAGCGCCGGGGTCAGCAATCAGCCCCAGCATTTT
size: NA
V: TRBV29-1
D: NA
J: TRBJ1-5

CDR3: CASSLGWTDEKLFF
DNA: TGTGCCAGCAGCTTAGGCTGGACTGATGAAAAACTGTTTTTT
size: NA
V: TRBV7-8
D: NA
J: TRBJ1-4